One TCR beta chain is described in this entry. This entry is derived from a study of blood T cell repertoires in COVID-19. Across the whole study: T cells, B-cell-depleted T cells, or PBMCs supplied cDNA or gDNA.

Clones were sequenced by immunoSEQ multiplex PCR, and TCRdb holds only the in-frame ones, with some missing. The data show fewer than 300,000 clones, about 91% seen once. Germline lookup yields CDR1 MGHRA and CDR2 YSYEKL. The CDR3 is made up of 15 amino acids. The V gene lost 4 bases and the J gene lost 1 base, with 14 bases spanning the gap. The sequence was obtained from a person aged 18 to 30 with COVID-19, enrolled during active disease. V gene TRBV4-1 combines with J gene TRBJ2-7; tentatively, D is TRBD1 (5 bases). The sample was peripheral blood. CDR3 nucleotides: TGCGCCAGCAGCCCCGTGGGGCCGTCGTCCTACGAGCAGTACTTC. This translates into CASSPVGPSSYEQYF.